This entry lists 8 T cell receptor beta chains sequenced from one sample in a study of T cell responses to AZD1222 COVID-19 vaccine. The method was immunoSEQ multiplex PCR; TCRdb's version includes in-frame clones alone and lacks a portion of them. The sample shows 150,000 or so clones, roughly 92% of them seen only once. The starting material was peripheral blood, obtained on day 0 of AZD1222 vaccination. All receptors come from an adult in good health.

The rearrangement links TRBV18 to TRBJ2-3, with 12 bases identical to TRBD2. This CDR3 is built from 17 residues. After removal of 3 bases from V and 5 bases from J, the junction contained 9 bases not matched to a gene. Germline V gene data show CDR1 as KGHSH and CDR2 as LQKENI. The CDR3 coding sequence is TGTGCCAGCTCACCTCTAGCGGGAGGGCCCTCGGGAGATACGCAGTATTTT. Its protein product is CASSPLAGGPSGDTQYF.

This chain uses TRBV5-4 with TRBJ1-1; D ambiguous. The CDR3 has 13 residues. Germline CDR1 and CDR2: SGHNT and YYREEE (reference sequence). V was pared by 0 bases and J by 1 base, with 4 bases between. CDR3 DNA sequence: TGTGCCAGCAGCTTGGTCCCGAACACTGAAGCTTTCTTT. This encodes CASSLVPNTEAFF.

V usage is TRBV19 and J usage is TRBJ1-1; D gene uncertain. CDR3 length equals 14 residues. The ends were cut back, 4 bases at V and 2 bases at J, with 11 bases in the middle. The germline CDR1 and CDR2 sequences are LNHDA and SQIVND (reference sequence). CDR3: CASSKTEANTEAFF. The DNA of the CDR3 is TGTGCCAGTAGTAAAACAGAGGCCAACACTGAAGCTTTCTTT.

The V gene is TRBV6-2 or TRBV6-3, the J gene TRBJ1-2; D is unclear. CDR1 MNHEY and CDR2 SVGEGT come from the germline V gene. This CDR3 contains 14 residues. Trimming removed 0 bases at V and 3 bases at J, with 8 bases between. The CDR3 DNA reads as TGTGCCAGCAGTTACTCGAACCGATACTATGGCTACACCTTC. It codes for CASSYSNRYYGYTF.

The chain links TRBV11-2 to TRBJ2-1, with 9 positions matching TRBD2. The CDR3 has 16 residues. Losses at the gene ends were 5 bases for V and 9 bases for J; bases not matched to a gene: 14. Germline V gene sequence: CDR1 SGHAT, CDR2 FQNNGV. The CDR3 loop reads CASSANSGLAFGEQFF. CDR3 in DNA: TGTGCCAGCAGCGCGAATTCGGGACTAGCTTTCGGTGAGCAGTTCTTC.

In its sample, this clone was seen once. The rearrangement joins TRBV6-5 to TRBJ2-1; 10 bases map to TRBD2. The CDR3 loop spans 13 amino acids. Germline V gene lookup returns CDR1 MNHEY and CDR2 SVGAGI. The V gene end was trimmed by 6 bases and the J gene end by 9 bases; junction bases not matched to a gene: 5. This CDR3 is CASSSIAGGEQFF. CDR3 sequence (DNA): TGTGCCAGCAGCTCGATAGCGGGGGGTGAGCAGTTCTTC.

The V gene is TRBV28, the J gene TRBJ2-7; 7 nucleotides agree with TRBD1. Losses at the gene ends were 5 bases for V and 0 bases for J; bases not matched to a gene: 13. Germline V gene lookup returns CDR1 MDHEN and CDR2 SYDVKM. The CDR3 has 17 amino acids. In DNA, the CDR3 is TGTGCCAGCAGTCCCCCATGGACAGGAAAGAGCTCCTACGAGCAGTACTTC. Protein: CASSPPWTGKSSYEQYF.

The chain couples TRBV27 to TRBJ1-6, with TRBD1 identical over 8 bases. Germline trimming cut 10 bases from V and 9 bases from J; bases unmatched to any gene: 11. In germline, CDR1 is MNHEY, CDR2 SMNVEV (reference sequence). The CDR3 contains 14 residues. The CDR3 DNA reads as TGTGCCACCCGGACAGGGACCCGGAGTTCACCCCTCCACTTT. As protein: CATRTGTRSSPLHF.